The 15 T cell receptor beta chains reported below all come from one sample, sequenced in a study of post-analysis software for immune sequencing data. Overall study findings and caveats: In patients, TRBV5-6, TRBV5-1 and TRBV20-1 belonged to several TRBV segments found more frequently than in controls.

Antigens for these TCRs are unknown. TCR beta cDNA libraries included unique molecular identifiers. Via MiXCR, TCRdb re-called the PCR reads, giving one row per CDR3 protein. The data show around 250,000 distinct CDR3 sequences, 36% seen once. The sequencing input was blood. Receptors originate from a girl between 10 and 17 years old with multiple sclerosis.

This clonotype was picked up many times. The gene calls are TRBV6-6 and TRBJ2-5; D is tentatively TRBD1 or TRBD2 (5 bases each). The CDR3 is made up of 14 amino acids. Looked up from germline, CDR1 is MNHNY and CDR2 is SVGAGI (reference sequence). The V and J ends lost 2 bases and 6 bases respectively, with 13 bases between them. CDR3 region: CASSYGTSTKTQYF. In DNA form, the CDR3 reads TGTGCCAGCAGTTACGGGACCTCTACGAAGACCCAGTACTTC.

CDR3 region: CASSLSGGFQPQHF. The CDR3, as DNA: TGTGCCAGCAGTTTAAGTGGGGGTTTTCAGCCCCAGCATTTT. The V gene is TRBV27, the J gene TRBJ1-5; TRBD1 might be the D (5 bases). Germline lookup yields CDR1 MNHEY and CDR2 SMNVEV (reference sequence). V lost 2 bases to trimming and J lost 6 bases, with 11 bases between them. This CDR3 is built from 14 residues.

Many counts were recorded for this clonotype. V gene TRBV5-1 combines with J gene TRBJ2-4, with no clear D. Between the trimmed V and J ends, which lost 2 bases and 1 base, there was a span of 10 bases. Germline CDR1 and CDR2: SGHRS and YFSETQ. The length of the CDR3 is 15 residues. Here the CDR3 DNA reads TGCGCCAGCAGCTTAATAGCCGAGGCCAAAAACATTCAGTACTTC. This encodes CASSLIAEAKNIQYF. Variable domain in full (rest from reference TRBV5-1 and TRBJ2-4): KAGVTQTPRYLIKTRGQQVTLSCSPISGHRSVSWYQQTPGQGLQFLFEYFSETQRNKGNFPGRFSGRQFSNSRSEMNVSTLELGDSALYLCASSLIAEAKNIQYFGAGTRLSVL.

V usage is TRBV5-1 and J usage is TRBJ2-1; TRBD1 or TRBD2 may be the D gene (5 bases each). CDR1 and CDR2 (germline): SGHRS, YFSETQ. V dropped 4 bases and J dropped 7 bases, with 15 bases sitting between them. This CDR3 spans 14 amino acids. This CDR3 reads CASSTSGSANEQFF. As DNA, the CDR3 is TGCGCCAGCAGCACCTCAGGGAGTGCGAATGAGCAGTTCTTC.

In this sample, this clonotype turned up many times. This chain joins TRBV7-9 and TRBJ2-4; D gene uncertain. This CDR3 contains 12 residues. V was shortened by 3 bases and J by 13 bases, with 13 bases between the two germline ends. Germline-derived CDR1 and CDR2 are SEHNR and FQNEAQ (reference sequence). The CDR3 region has the DNA TGTGCCAGCAGCTTTGCTGGGGAAGGACAGTACTTC. Its translation is CASSFAGEGQYF.

The sample holds a few counts of this clonotype. This sequence joins TRBV20-1 and TRBJ2-5, with TRBD2 matching 12 bases. CDR1 is DFQATT and CDR2 is SNEGSKA in the germline V gene (reference sequence). The CDR3 extends over 16 amino acids. V was pared by 1 base and J by 3 bases, with 6 bases of the junction left unmatched. The CDR3: CSARVEASGREETQYF. Here the CDR3 DNA reads TGCAGTGCTAGAGTCGAGGCTAGCGGGAGGGAAGAGACCCAGTACTTC.

The table lists this clonotype with many counts. The chain carries TRBV3-1 and TRBJ1-5, with D maybe TRBD1 (6 bases). Trimming stripped 0 bases from V and 4 bases from J, with 13 bases between. CDR3 length: 16 residues. Germline V gene lookup returns CDR1 LGHDT and CDR2 YNNKEL (reference sequence). CDR3 in DNA: TGTGCCAGCAGCCAAGACCCCGACAGGCATAATCAGCCCCAGCATTTT. This encodes CASSQDPDRHNQPQHF.

This clonotype has ten or more counts. In DNA form, the CDR3 reads TGTGCCAGCAGCCACAGGACAGGCCCTTTTGGGGGCTACACCTTC. The encoded protein is CASSHRTGPFGGYTF. The chain recombines TRBV7-8 with TRBJ1-2; 7 bases align to TRBD1. The J segment lost 8 bases and the V segment lost 5 bases, leaving 14 bases of the junction unmatched. The germline CDR1 and CDR2 sequences are SGHVS and FQNEAQ. This CDR3 comprises 15 residues.

Regarding this clonotype: Since a much larger clone is just one base distant, this may be a read error. CDR3 nucleotides: TGCGCCAGCAGCCCTGGGTGGCCTAACAATGAGCAGTACTTC. This codes for CASSPGWPNNEQYF. This chain joins TRBV5-1 and TRBJ2-5; no clear D gene. The CDR3 is made up of 14 amino acids. Trimming removed 4 bases at V and 11 bases at J, with 21 bases between. CDR1 is SGHRS, CDR2 YFSETQ, per germline.

This clonotype was observed at least ten times. The chain joins TRBV7-8 to TRBJ2-1; D remains ambiguous. Germline V gives CDR1 SGHVS, CDR2 FQNEAQ. V lost 1 base and J 7 bases, leaving 8 bases between the germline ends. The CDR3 totals 13 residues. CDR3 nucleotide sequence: TGTGCCAGCAGCTTAGGACGGACGAATGAGCAGTTCTTC. Translated: CASSLGRTNEQFF.

The V and J genes are TRBV7-2 and TRBJ2-7; D unclear. The V gene's germline CDR1 is SGHTA and CDR2 FQGNSA. The V and J ends lost 0 bases and 3 bases respectively, with 6 bases between them. The CDR3 loop spans 13 amino acids. CDR3 region: CASSLARYYEQYF. CDR3 DNA: TGTGCCAGCAGCTTAGCTCGTTACTACGAGCAGTACTTC.

The chain combines TRBV6-5 with TRBJ2-1; 8 bases align to TRBD1. Germline CDR1 reads MNHEY; CDR2 reads SVGAGI. J gave up 7 bases and V 5 bases, and 7 bases lay outside the gene matches. CDR3 length equals 14 residues. The CDR3 nucleotides are TGTGCCAGCAGTGACAGGGGCGTTAGGAATGAGCAGTTCTTC. Protein sequence: CASSDRGVRNEQFF.

The chain combines TRBV7-6 with TRBJ2-1, with a tentative D call TRBD2 (6 bases). V dropped 4 bases and J dropped 4 bases, with 14 bases sitting between them. This CDR3 has 15 residues. CDR1 and CDR2 from the germline V gene are SGHVS and FNYEAQ. The CDR3 reads CASSSEAGPYNEQFF. The CDR3 region has the DNA TGTGCCAGCAGCTCGGAAGCGGGCCCATACAATGAGCAGTTCTTC.

This chain connects TRBV10-2 to TRBJ2-5; TRBD1 aligns across 8 bases. Germline V gene data show CDR1 as WSHSY and CDR2 as SAAADI. This CDR3 region has 13 residues. The V segment lost 6 bases and the J segment 5 bases; nucleotides outside the gene matches: 5. The CDR3 DNA sequence: TGCGCCAGCAGGGACAGGGCGAGGGAGACCCAGTACTTC. It encodes CASRDRARETQYF.

In this sample, this clonotype turned up once. This may be a read error: a much more frequent sequence differs by one nucleotide. The J gene is TRBJ2-1, the V gene TRBV6-4; TRBD2 is a possible D gene (5 bases). Germline V gene lookup returns CDR1 MRHNA and CDR2 SNTAGT. The CDR3 is made up of 16 amino acids. CDR3 in amino acids: CASSDFAPSPWNEQVF. The CDR3 DNA reads as TGTGCCAGCAGTGACTTCGCACCTAGCCCCTGGAATGAGCAGGTCTTC.